This TCR beta chain is drawn from a study of blood T cell repertoires in COVID-19. Study at large: The United States, Italy and Spain were the sources of the acute and convalescent COVID-19 samples. Nucleic acid was either cDNA or gDNA, and it came from T cells, B-cell-depleted T cells, or PBMCs.

Seattle-derived patients entered the study during active infection and were followed longitudinally. This clone was observed a single time. Authors' analysis steps: For nucleated cells, counts were estimated from reference gene primer amplification. Profiling relied on immunoSEQ multiplex PCR, and the TCRdb table lists in-frame clones only, not all of them. V and J calls and clone size come straight from that table; D and trimming were deduced from the DNA. The sample includes some 220,000 clones, nearly 95% seen only once; the top ten take more than 0.65%. V lost 2 bases and J lost 6, with 14 bases in between. Germline values: CDR1 KGHSH, CDR2 LQKENI. The CDR3 spans 14 residues.

This sequence was found in a man aged 25 to 40 with COVID-19, enrolled during active disease. Input material: peripheral blood. The chain uses TRBV18 and TRBJ2-7; tentative D call: TRBD2 (7 bases). The CDR3 spells CASSPGGAQVEQYF. The CDR3 DNA sequence: TGTGCCAGCTCACCAGGGGGGGCGCAGGTCGAGCAGTACTTC.